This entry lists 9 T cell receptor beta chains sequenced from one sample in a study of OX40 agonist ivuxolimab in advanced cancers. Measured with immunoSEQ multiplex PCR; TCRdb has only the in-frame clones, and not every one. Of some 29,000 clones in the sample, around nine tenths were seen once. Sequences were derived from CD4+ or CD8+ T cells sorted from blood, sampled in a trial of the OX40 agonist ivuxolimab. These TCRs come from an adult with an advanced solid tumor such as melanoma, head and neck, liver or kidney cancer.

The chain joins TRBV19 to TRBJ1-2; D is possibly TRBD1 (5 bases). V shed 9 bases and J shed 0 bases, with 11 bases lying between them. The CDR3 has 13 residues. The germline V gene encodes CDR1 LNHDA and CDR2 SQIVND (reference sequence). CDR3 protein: CASLDTSNYGYTF. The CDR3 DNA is TGTGCCAGCTTGGACACGTCTAACTATGGCTACACCTTC. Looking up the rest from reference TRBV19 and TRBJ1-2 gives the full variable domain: DGGITQSPKYLFRKEGQNVTLSCEQNLNHDAMYWYRQDPGQGLRLIYYSQIVNDFQKGDIAEGYSVSREKKESFPLTVTSAQKNPTAFYLCASLDTSNYGYTFGSGTRLTVV.

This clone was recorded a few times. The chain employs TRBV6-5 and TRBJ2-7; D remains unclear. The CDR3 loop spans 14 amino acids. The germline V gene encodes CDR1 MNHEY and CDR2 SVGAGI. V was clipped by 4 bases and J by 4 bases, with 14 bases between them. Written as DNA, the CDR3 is TGTGCCAGCAGTTCTTTCGGGTCAGTTTACGAGCAGTACTTC. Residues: CASSSFGSVYEQYF.

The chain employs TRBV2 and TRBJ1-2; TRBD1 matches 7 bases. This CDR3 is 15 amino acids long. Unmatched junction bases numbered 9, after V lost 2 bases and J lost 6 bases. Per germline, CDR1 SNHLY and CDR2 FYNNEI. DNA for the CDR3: TGTGCCAGCAGTGAACTTCCGGGACAGCTTAATGGCTACACCTTC. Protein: CASSELPGQLNGYTF. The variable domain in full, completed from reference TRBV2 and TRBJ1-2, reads EPEVTQTPSHQVTQMGQEVILRCVPISNHLYFYWYRQILGQKVEFLVSFYNNEISEKSEIFDDQFSVERPDGSNFTLKIRSTKLEDSAMYFCASSELPGQLNGYTFGSGTRLTVV.

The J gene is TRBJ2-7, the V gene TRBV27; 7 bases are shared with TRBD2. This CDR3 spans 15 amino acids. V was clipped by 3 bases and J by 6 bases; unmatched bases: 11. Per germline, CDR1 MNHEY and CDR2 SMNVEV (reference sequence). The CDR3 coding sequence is TGTGCCAGCAGTTTTTTGGCGGGAGTTACGGGCGAGCAGTACTTC. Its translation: CASSFLAGVTGEQYF.

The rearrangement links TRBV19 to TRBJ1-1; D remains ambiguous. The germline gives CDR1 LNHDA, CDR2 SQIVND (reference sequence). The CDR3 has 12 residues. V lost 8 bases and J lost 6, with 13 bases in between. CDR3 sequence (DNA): TGTGCCAGTTCTTACTCAAGGGCTGAAGCTTTCTTT. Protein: CASSYSRAEAFF.

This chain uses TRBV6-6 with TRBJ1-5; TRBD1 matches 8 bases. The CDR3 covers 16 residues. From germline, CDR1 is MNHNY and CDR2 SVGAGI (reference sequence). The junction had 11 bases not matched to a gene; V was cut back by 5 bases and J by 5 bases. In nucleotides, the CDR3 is TGTGCCAGCAGTCCCCCCGTACAGGGGGTGGATCAGCCCCAGCATTTT. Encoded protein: CASSPPVQGVDQPQHF.

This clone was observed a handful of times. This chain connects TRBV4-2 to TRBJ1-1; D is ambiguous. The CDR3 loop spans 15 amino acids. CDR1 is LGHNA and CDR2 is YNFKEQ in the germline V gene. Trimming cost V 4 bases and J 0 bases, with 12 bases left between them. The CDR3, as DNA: TGTGCCAGCAGCCCGAGCAGCCTATTGAACACTGAAGCTTTCTTT. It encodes CASSPSSLLNTEAFF.

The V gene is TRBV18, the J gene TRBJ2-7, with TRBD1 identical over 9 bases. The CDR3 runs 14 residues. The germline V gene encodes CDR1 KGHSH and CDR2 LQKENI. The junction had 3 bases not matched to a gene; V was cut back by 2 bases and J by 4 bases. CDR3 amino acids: CASSPAQGAYEQYF. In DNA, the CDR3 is TGTGCCAGCTCACCAGCACAGGGGGCGTACGAGCAGTACTTC.

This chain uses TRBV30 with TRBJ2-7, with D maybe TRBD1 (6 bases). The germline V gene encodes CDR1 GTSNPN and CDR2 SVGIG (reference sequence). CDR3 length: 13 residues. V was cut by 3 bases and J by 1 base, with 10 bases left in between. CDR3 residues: CAWRQGASYEQYF. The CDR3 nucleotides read TGTGCCTGGAGACAGGGTGCTTCCTACGAGCAGTACTTC.